This TCR beta chain was captured in a study of blood T cell repertoires in COVID-19. For the study at large: Samples representing acute and convalescent COVID-19 were sourced from the United States, Italy and Spain.

This table comes from immunoSEQ multiplex PCR, and its TCRdb copy is limited to in-frame clones, with some not included. The sample consists of 250,000 to 400,000 clones, roughly 85% of them appearing once. In the 2 weeks before study entry, exposed participants met a COVID-19 case, which was PCR-confirmed or clinician-diagnosed. CDR3 length: 9 residues. V was pared by 6 bases and J by 6 bases, with 5 bases between. CDR1 and CDR2 from the germline V gene are SQVTM and ANQGSEA. Material: PBMCs or T cells enriched from blood (not recorded which). The chain combines TRBV29-1 with TRBJ1-2; D remains ambiguous. The sequence derives from a woman under 40 who had been exposed to COVID-19. CDR3 nucleotide sequence: TGCAGCGTATTCGATGGCTACACCTTC. This encodes CSVFDGYTF. Based on the CDR3 plus reference TRBV29-1 and TRBJ1-2, the full variable domain is SAVISQKPSRDICQRGTSLTIQCQVDSQVTMMFWYRQQPGQSLTLIATANQGSEATYESGFVIDKFPISRPNLTFSTLTVSNMSPEDSSIYLCSVFDGYTFGSGTRLTVV.